The subject of this entry is one T cell receptor beta chain. This sample was included in a study of blood T cell repertoires in COVID-19. During active infection, Seattle patients enrolled and were then monitored through disease. TCRdb's copy holds only in-frame clones and misses some; the assay was immunoSEQ multiplex PCR. The sample holds under 300,000 clones, roughly 90% seen once. This receptor was obtained from a woman aged 55-70 years with COVID-19, enrolled during active disease. Sequenced sample: peripheral blood.

The DNA of the CDR3 is TGTGCCAGCAGTTACTCGGGACAGTACGAGCAGTACTTC. Translated, it gives CASSYSGQYEQYF. The rearrangement joins TRBV6-5 to TRBJ2-7, with 7 bases aligning to TRBD1. This CDR3 is 13 amino acids long. Germline assignment: CDR1 MNHEY and CDR2 SVGAGI. V trimming: 0 bases; J trimming: 4 bases; junction bases outside the gene matches: 0.